The text below deals with one TCR beta chain. This sample was included in a study of blood T cell repertoires in COVID-19. At the level of the study: Spain, Italy and the United States supplied samples that represented acute and convalescent COVID-19.

V lost 3 bases and J lost 1; bases outside the gene matches: 1. Per the germline V gene, CDR1 is KGHSH and CDR2 is LQKENI. This CDR3 region has 16 residues. The table came from immunoSEQ multiplex PCR; TCRdb's copy has only in-frame clones and leaves some out. The sample carries around 23,000 clones, 86% recorded once. Material for sequencing was peripheral blood. The receptor was derived from a woman over 75 with active or convalescent COVID-19. V is TRBV18 and J is TRBJ2-2; TRBD2 agrees at 11 bases. This CDR3 is CASSPGLAGNTGELFF. CDR3 coding DNA: TGTGCCAGCTCACCCGGACTAGCGGGGAACACCGGGGAGCTGTTTTTT.